Following are 31 T cell receptor beta chains from one sample sequenced in a study of cytomegalovirus exposure and HLA in healthy donors. The PCR made use of 60 Vbeta and 13 Jbeta primers. Clones were read by immunoSEQ multiplex PCR, and TCRdb kept only the in-frame ones, dropping some. Of over 150,000 clones in the sample, around 74% were seen once. Sequenced: PBMCs. The receptors shown here come from a man younger than 35 in good health and CMV-seronegative.

This chain connects TRBV30 to TRBJ1-1; tentative D call: TRBD1 (5 bases). The V and J ends lost 4 bases and 5 bases respectively, with 17 bases between them. Per germline, CDR1 GTSNPN and CDR2 SVGIG (reference sequence). This CDR3 is built from 14 residues. The CDR3 region is CAWTHGGGRTEAFF. CDR3 nucleotides: TGTGCCTGGACCCACGGGGGGGGGAGGACTGAAGCTTTCTTT.

The V and J genes are TRBV6-5 and TRBJ1-2; the D gene is possibly TRBD1 (6 bases). The CDR3 has 11 residues. V was clipped by 6 bases and J by 6 bases, with 8 bases between them. The V gene's germline CDR1 is MNHEY and CDR2 SVGAGI. CDR3 in amino acids: CASRSGDGYTF. Written as DNA, the CDR3 is TGTGCCAGCAGGTCAGGGGATGGCTACACCTTC.

The chain is built from TRBV30 and TRBJ1-6; 9 bases are shared with TRBD1. The CDR3 consists of 15 residues. Trimming at V came to 3 bases and at J to 7 bases, leaving 7 bases not matched to a gene. Germline V CDR1 and CDR2: GTSNPN, SVGIG (reference sequence). This CDR3 reads CAWSEGDRVNSPLHF. Here the CDR3 DNA reads TGTGCCTGGAGCGAGGGGGACAGGGTCAATTCACCCCTCCACTTT.

The chain has TRBV28 and TRBJ2-5; TRBD2 matches at 15 bases. Germline values: CDR1 MDHEN, CDR2 SYDVKM. This CDR3 is 17 amino acids long. With 6 bases clipped from V and 5 bases from J, the junction kept 10 bases outside the gene matches. The CDR3 region has the DNA TGTGCCAGCAGCTCCGGGACTAGCGGGGGGAATAGGGAGACCCAGTACTTC. Protein: CASSSGTSGGNRETQYF.

The chain recombines TRBV18 with TRBJ1-1; D might be TRBD1 (5 bases). Trimming took off 1 base at V and 1 base at J, with 10 bases between the two ends. The CDR3 contains 15 residues. Germline V gene data show CDR1 as KGHSH and CDR2 as LQKENI. The CDR3 reads CASSPLLDRNTEAFF. CDR3 in DNA: TGTGCCAGCTCACCACTTCTAGACAGGAACACTGAAGCTTTCTTT.

V usage is TRBV5-1 and J usage is TRBJ2-2; D may be TRBD1 (6 bases). Germline CDR1 is SGHRS and CDR2 is YFSETQ. The length of the CDR3 is 15 residues. V lost 2 bases to trimming and J lost 6 bases, with 14 bases between them. This CDR3 reads CASSFRDTVPGELFF. The CDR3 nucleotides read TGCGCCAGCAGCTTTAGGGACACGGTCCCCGGGGAGCTGTTTTTT.

The chain is built from TRBV25-1 and TRBJ2-3, with 8 positions matching TRBD2. The J segment lost 0 bases and the V segment lost 8 bases, leaving 4 bases of the junction unmatched. The length of the CDR3 is 14 residues. Germline CDR1 and CDR2: MGHDK and SYGVNS. The CDR3 region has the DNA TGTGCCAGCCAATTAGCGGGGAGCACAGATACGCAGTATTTT. It is translated as CASQLAGSTDTQYF. Variable domain in full (rest from reference TRBV25-1 and TRBJ2-3): EADIYQTPRYLVIGTGKKITLECSQTMGHDKMYWYQQDPGMELHLIHYSYGVNSTEKGDLSSESTVSRIRTEHFPLTLESARPSHTSQYLCASQLAGSTDTQYFGPGTRLTVL.

The rearrangement joins TRBV11-1 to TRBJ2-1; 7 bases line up with TRBD1. Germline V gene data show CDR1 as SGHAT and CDR2 as FQDESV (reference sequence). This CDR3 is built from 15 residues. The V and J ends lost 6 bases and 0 bases, in that order; junction bases with no gene match: 5. CDR3 residues: CASSLDRLSYNEQFF. CDR3 coding DNA: TGTGCCAGCAGTCTGGACAGGCTCTCCTACAATGAGCAGTTCTTC.

This chain uses TRBV5-1 with TRBJ1-1, with TRBD1 matching 7 bases. J gave up 5 bases and V 4 bases, and 11 bases lay outside the gene matches. The CDR3 runs 15 residues. Germline V gene data show CDR1 as SGHRS and CDR2 as YFSETQ. DNA of the CDR3: TGCGCCAGCAGCCCAGAGGGGGCGCCGGGGACTGAAGCTTTCTTT. Translated, it gives CASSPEGAPGTEAFF. Combining the CDR3 with reference TRBV5-1 and TRBJ1-1 gives the whole variable domain KAGVTQTPRYLIKTRGQQVTLSCSPISGHRSVSWYQQTPGQGLQFLFEYFSETQRNKGNFPGRFSGRQFSNSRSEMNVSTLELGDSALYLCASSPEGAPGTEAFFGQGTRLTVV.

The sample holds a few counts of this clone. The chain joins TRBV7-2 to TRBJ2-7; 7 bases line up with TRBD2. V gave up 3 bases and J gave up 3 bases; unmatched junction bases: 8. Germline assignment: CDR1 SGHTA and CDR2 FQGNSA. The CDR3 is 15 amino acids. In nucleotides, the CDR3 is TGTGCCAGCAGCTTCCGGGGGGTCCTTAACTACGAGCAGTACTTC. Protein product: CASSFRGVLNYEQYF.

The chain recombines TRBV10-3 with TRBJ2-1; perhaps TRBD1 as D (5 bases). This CDR3 comprises 14 residues. Trimming shortened V by 2 bases and J by 8 bases, and 13 bases separated the two germline ends. Per germline, CDR1 ENHRY and CDR2 SYGVKD. CDR3 coding DNA: TGTGCCATCAGTGAGAGACCTCAGGGCGATGAGCAGTTCTTC. Protein: CAISERPQGDEQFF.

The rearrangement links TRBV6-5 to TRBJ1-5, with D possibly TRBD1 on 6 matching bases. Trimming shortened V by 0 bases and J by 4 bases, and 10 bases separated the two germline ends. Per the germline V gene, CDR1 is MNHEY and CDR2 is SVGAGI. The CDR3 spans 15 residues. For the CDR3, the DNA is TGTGCCAGCAGTTACTCCCGGACAGCAAATCAGCCCCAGCATTTT. Protein product: CASSYSRTANQPQHF.

This chain joins TRBV11-3 and TRBJ1-2; TRBD1 aligns across 8 bases. The length of the CDR3 is 14 residues. V dropped 8 bases and J dropped 8; count of bases not matched to a gene: 13. Germline lookup yields CDR1 SGHNT and CDR2 YENEEA. CDR3 loop: CASRTGTGPAGYTF. The DNA of the CDR3 is TGTGCCAGCCGGACCGGGACAGGACCGGCCGGCTACACCTTC. Supplemented by reference TRBV11-3 and TRBJ1-2, the full variable domain reads EAGVVQSPRYKIIEKKQPVAFWCNPISGHNTLYWYLQNLGQGPELLIRYENEEAVDDSQLPKDRFSAERLKGVDSTLKIQPAELGDSAVYLCASRTGTGPAGYTFGSGTRLTVV.

The V call is TRBV2, the J call TRBJ2-5; no clear D. Germline-derived CDR1 and CDR2 are SNHLY and FYNNEI. Deletions cut 6 bases from V and 2 bases from J, with 7 bases between. The CDR3 sequence is 12 residues long. This CDR3 is CASRTEQETQYF. In DNA, the CDR3 is TGTGCCAGCAGGACGGAGCAAGAGACCCAGTACTTC.

The V call is TRBV6-5, the J call TRBJ1-1, with TRBD1 matching 9 bases. Germline V CDR1 and CDR2: MNHEY, SVGAGI. CDR3 size: 15 residues. V was pared by 4 bases and J by 0 bases, with 3 bases of the junction left unmatched. CDR3 loop: CASSFGTGLNTEAFF. The CDR3 nucleotides read TGTGCCAGCAGTTTCGGGACAGGGCTGAACACTGAAGCTTTCTTT.

The chain has TRBV5-4 and TRBJ2-7, with TRBD2 as a possible D gene (6 bases). The length of the CDR3 is 16 residues. Trimming shortened V by 1 base and J by 2 bases, and 16 bases separated the two germline ends. The V gene's germline CDR1 is SGHNT and CDR2 YYREEE (reference sequence). This CDR3 reads CASSLHGSGAAYEQYV. CDR3 sequence (DNA): TGTGCCAGCAGCTTGCACGGGTCGGGAGCCGCCTACGAGCAGTACGTC.

The CDR3 region is CASSFAAGGYNEQFF. The CDR3 bases are TGTGCCAGCAGTTTCGCAGCGGGGGGTTACAATGAGCAGTTCTTC. V usage is TRBV28 and J usage is TRBJ2-1; 9 nucleotides agree with TRBD2. The CDR3 length is 15 residues. From germline, CDR1 is MDHEN and CDR2 SYDVKM. Trimming removed 3 bases from V and 4 bases from J; junction bases left unmatched: 4.

J is TRBJ2-3 and V is TRBV6-5; D gene ambiguous. This CDR3 has 16 residues. The germline CDR1 and CDR2 sequences are MNHEY and SVGAGI. Between the trimmed V and J ends, which lost 0 bases and 6 bases, there was a span of 16 bases. Here the CDR3 DNA reads TGTGCCAGCAGTTACTCGACGGCGGCTCGGCAGGATACGCAGTATTTT. Translation gives CASSYSTAARQDTQYF.

The V and J genes are TRBV6-5 and TRBJ1-4, with 9 nucleotides matching TRBD1. CDR3 length equals 15 residues. Germline V CDR1 and CDR2: MNHEY, SVGAGI. The V and J ends lost 6 bases and 7 bases, in that order; junction bases with no gene match: 9. DNA for the CDR3: TGTGCCAGCAGGCGTACCGGGACAGGGAGTGAAAAACTGTTTTTT. Its translation: CASRRTGTGSEKLFF.

V and J are TRBV7-9 and TRBJ1-4; D is possibly TRBD1 (5 bases). CDR3 length: 14 residues. Per the germline V gene, CDR1 is SEHNR and CDR2 is FQNEAQ (reference sequence). Trimming shortened V by 5 bases and J by 5 bases, and 12 bases separated the two germline ends. The CDR3 is CASSDLAGNEKLFF. The CDR3 DNA reads as TGTGCCAGCAGCGACCTGGCAGGGAATGAAAAACTGTTTTTT. Filled out from reference TRBV7-9 and TRBJ1-4, the complete variable domain reads DTGVSQNPRHKITKRGQNVTFRCDPISEHNRLYWYRQTLGQGPEFLTYFQNEAQLEKSRLLSDRFSAERPKGSFSTLEIQRTEQGDSAMYLCASSDLAGNEKLFFGSGTQLSVL.

This clone has just one count. At one boundary the junction diverges from the germline segment, which might be a read error. The chain couples TRBV7-9 to TRBJ2-7; possibly TRBD1 for D (5 bases). The CDR3 consists of 11 residues. Per germline, CDR1 SEHNR and CDR2 FQNEAQ (reference sequence). The CDR3 region has the DNA TGTTCCAGCAGCTTATACGACAGCCAGTACTTC. As protein: CSSSLYDSQYF.

This clone was detected a few times. The V call is TRBV5-1, the J call TRBJ1-5; D gene uncertain. CDR1 is SGHRS, CDR2 YFSETQ, per germline. The germline V and J ends were trimmed by 4 bases and 2 bases, with 10 bases remaining between them. This CDR3 has 14 residues. The CDR3 loop reads CASSLDGGNQPQHF. The CDR3 region has the DNA TGCGCCAGCAGCCTGGACGGGGGCAATCAGCCCCAGCATTTT.

The V call is TRBV11-2, the J call TRBJ1-2, with a tentative D call TRBD1 (5 bases). Germline V gives CDR1 SGHAT, CDR2 FQNNGV. The V and J ends lost 3 bases and 6 bases respectively, with 17 bases between them. The CDR3 runs to 15 residues. For the CDR3, the DNA is TGTGCCAGCAGCTTCTACGACAGTAGAAGGGATGGCTACACCTTC. This encodes CASSFYDSRRDGYTF.

The CDR3 DNA reads TGCGCCAGCAGCTTGGGCAGCGGCTATAATTCACCCCTCCACTTT. Its translation is CASSLGSGYNSPLHF. V and J are TRBV5-1 and TRBJ1-6; D is unresolved. The CDR3 is 15 amino acids. Trimming took off 0 bases at V and 3 bases at J, with 7 bases between the two ends. Germline values: CDR1 SGHRS, CDR2 YFSETQ.

V and J are TRBV11-2 and TRBJ2-1; D not resolved. V lost 2 bases to trimming and J lost 6 bases, with 5 bases between them. Germline lookup yields CDR1 SGHAT and CDR2 FQNNGV. CDR3 length: 12 amino acids. DNA for the CDR3: TGTGCCAGCAGCTTACTCCTCAATGAGCAGTTCTTC. It codes for CASSLLLNEQFF.

The rearrangement joins TRBV4-1 to TRBJ1-1; D perhaps matches TRBD1 (5 bases). The CDR3 is made up of 14 amino acids. Germline values: CDR1 MGHRA, CDR2 YSYEKL. Trimming shortened V by 4 bases and J by 3 bases, and 12 bases separated the two germline ends. The DNA of the CDR3 is TGCGCCAGCAGCCTTTCGCAGGGTGACACTGAAGCTTTCTTT. Protein product: CASSLSQGDTEAFF.

The chain couples TRBV5-4 to TRBJ1-1, with 7 bases that match TRBD1. The germline gives CDR1 SGHNT, CDR2 YYREEE (reference sequence). The V and J ends lost 3 bases and 1 base, in that order; junction bases with no gene match: 0. CDR3 length: 13 residues. CDR3 region: CASSYRGNTEAFF. DNA of the CDR3: TGTGCCAGCAGCTACAGGGGGAACACTGAAGCTTTCTTT.

This clone is a singleton in its sample. The J gene is TRBJ2-7, the V gene TRBV27; 9 nucleotides match TRBD2. This CDR3 has 14 residues. Germline-derived CDR1 and CDR2 are MNHEY and SMNVEV (reference sequence). V gave up 5 bases and J gave up 3 bases; unmatched junction bases: 5. In nucleotides, the CDR3 is TGTGCCAGCAGTCGCGGGGGGGGAGGCTACGAGCAGTACGTC. It yields the protein CASSRGGGGYEQYV.

V is TRBV6-1 and J is TRBJ2-2; D is unclear. This CDR3 comprises 16 residues. Germline lookup yields CDR1 MNHNS and CDR2 SASEGT. V gave up 3 bases and J gave up 1 base, with 12 bases separating them. CDR3: CASSEPSPLNTGELFF. For the CDR3, the DNA is TGTGCCAGCAGTGAGCCGAGTCCTCTGAACACCGGGGAGCTGTTTTTT.

The chain joins TRBV6-1 to TRBJ1-4; D remains unclear. The CDR3 length is 14 residues. Germline values: CDR1 MNHNS, CDR2 SASEGT. V lost 6 bases, J lost 5 bases, and 13 bases lay in between. This CDR3 is CASRLKNFNEKLFF. DNA of the CDR3: TGTGCCAGCAGGCTTAAAAACTTCAATGAAAAACTGTTTTTT.

The chain couples TRBV18 to TRBJ1-4; D might be TRBD1 (6 bases). Trimming removed 1 base from V and 2 bases from J, with 11 bases in between. CDR1 and CDR2 from the germline V gene are KGHSH and LQKENI. This CDR3 is 16 amino acids long. The CDR3 coding sequence is TGTGCCAGCTCACCACGAGGGGGAGAGACTAATGAAAAACTGTTTTTT. It encodes CASSPRGGETNEKLFF.